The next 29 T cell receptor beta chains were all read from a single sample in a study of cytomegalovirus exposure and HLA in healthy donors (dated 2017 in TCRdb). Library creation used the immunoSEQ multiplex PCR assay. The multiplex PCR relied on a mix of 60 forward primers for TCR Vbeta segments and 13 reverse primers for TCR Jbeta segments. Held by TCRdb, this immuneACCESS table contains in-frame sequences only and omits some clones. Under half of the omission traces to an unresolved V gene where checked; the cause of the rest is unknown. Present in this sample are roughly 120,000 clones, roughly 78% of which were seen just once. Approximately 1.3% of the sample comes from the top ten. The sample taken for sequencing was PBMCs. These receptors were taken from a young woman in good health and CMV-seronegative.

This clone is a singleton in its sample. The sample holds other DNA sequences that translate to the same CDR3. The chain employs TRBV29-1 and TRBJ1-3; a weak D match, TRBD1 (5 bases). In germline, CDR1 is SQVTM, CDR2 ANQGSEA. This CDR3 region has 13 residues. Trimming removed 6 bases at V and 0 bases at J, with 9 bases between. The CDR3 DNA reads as TGCAGCGTGGGCCAGGGCTCTGGAAACACCATATATTTT. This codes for CSVGQGSGNTIYF.

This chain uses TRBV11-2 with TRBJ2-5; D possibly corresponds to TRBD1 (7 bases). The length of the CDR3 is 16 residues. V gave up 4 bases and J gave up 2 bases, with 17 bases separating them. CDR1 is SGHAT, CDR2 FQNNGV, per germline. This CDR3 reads CASSSRTGGVQETQYF. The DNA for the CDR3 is TGTGCCAGCAGCTCACGGACAGGAGGGGTTCAAGAGACCCAGTACTTC.

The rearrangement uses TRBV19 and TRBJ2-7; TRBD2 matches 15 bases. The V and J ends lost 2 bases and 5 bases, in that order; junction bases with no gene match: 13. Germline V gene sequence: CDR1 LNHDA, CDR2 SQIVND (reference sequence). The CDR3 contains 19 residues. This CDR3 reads CASSIPTSGTSGRTDEQYF. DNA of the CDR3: TGTGCCAGTAGTATACCAACTTCCGGGACTAGCGGGAGGACGGACGAGCAGTACTTC.

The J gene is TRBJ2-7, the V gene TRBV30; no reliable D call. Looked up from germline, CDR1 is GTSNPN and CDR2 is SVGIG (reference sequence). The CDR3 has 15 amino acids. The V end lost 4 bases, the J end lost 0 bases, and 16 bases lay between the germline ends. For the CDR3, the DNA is TGTGCCTGGAACAGCTGGGCAGGTCACTCCTACGAGCAGTACTTC. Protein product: CAWNSWAGHSYEQYF.

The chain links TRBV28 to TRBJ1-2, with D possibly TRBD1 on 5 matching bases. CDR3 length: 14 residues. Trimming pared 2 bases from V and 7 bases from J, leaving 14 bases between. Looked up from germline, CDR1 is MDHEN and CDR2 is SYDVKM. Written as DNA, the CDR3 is TGTGCCAGCAGTTTAGGGGGGGAAAGCGCTGGCTACACCTTC. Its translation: CASSLGGESAGYTF.

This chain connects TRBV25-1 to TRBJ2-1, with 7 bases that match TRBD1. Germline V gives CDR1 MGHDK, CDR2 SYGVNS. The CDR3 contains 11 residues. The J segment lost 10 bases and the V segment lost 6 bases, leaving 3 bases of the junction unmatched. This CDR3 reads CASRTGLEQFF. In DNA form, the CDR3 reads TGTGCCAGCAGGACAGGGCTCGAGCAGTTCTTC.

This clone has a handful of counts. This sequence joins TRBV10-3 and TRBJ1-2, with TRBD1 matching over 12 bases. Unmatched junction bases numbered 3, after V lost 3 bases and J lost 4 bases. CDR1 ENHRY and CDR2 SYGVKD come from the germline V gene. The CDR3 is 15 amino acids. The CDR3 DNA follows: TGTGCCATCAGTGAAATGGGACAGGGGGCCTATGGCTACACCTTC. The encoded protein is CAISEMGQGAYGYTF.

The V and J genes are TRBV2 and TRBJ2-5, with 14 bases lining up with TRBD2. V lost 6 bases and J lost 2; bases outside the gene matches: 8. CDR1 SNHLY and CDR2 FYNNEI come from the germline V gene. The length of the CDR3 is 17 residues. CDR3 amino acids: CASRPPGLAGVQETQYF. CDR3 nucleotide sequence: TGTGCCAGCAGACCCCCGGGACTAGCGGGGGTACAAGAGACCCAGTACTTC.

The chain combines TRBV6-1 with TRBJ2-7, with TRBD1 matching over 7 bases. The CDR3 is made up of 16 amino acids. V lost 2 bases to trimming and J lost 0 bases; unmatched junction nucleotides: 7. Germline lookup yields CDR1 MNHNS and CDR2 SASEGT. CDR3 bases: TGTGCCAGCAGTGAATTAGAGGCAGGGGGCTCCTACGAGCAGTACTTC. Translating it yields CASSELEAGGSYEQYF.

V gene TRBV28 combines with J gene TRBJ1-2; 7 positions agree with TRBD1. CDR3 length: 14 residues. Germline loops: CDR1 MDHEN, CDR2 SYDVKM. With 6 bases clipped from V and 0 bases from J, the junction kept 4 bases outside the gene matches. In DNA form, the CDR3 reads TGTGCCAGCAGGCAGACAGGGCCTAACTATGGCTACACCTTC. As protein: CASRQTGPNYGYTF.

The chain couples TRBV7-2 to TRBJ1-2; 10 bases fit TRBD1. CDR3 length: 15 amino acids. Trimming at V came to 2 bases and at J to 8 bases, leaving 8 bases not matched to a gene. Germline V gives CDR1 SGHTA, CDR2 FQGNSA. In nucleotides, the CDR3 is TGTGCCAGCAGCTTACTAACCGGGACAGGGGAAGGCTACACCTTC. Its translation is CASSLLTGTGEGYTF.

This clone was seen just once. Here the CDR3 reads CASSDGTGGEIRTQYF. CDR3 DNA sequence: TGTGCCAGCAGTGACGGGACAGGGGGCGAGATTAGGACCCAGTACTTC. V usage is TRBV6-4 and J usage is TRBJ2-5; 12 bases line up with TRBD1. Germline CDR1 and CDR2: MRHNA and SNTAGT. The CDR3 extends over 16 amino acids. Germline trimming cut 2 bases from V and 7 bases from J; bases unmatched to any gene: 8.

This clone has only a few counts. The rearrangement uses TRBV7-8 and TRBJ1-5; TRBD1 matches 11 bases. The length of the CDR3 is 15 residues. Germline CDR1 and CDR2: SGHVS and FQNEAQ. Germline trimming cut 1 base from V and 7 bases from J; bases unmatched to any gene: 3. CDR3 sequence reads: CASSLVRDRGQPQHF. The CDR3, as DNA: TGTGCCAGCAGCTTAGTCCGGGACAGGGGGCAGCCCCAGCATTTT.

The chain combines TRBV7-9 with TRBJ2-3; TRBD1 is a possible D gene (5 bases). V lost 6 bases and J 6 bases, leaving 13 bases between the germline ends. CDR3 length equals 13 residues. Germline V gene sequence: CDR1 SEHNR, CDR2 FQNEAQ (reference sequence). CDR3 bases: TGTGCCAGCAGTTTTGCAGGGCCCGATACGCAGTATTTT. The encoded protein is CASSFAGPDTQYF.

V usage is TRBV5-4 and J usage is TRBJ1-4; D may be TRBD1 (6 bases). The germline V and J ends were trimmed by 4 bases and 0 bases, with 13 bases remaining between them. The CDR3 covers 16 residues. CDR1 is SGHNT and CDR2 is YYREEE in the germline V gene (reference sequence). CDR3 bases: TGTGCCAGCAGCAGCGGACAGCATTCAACTAATGAAAAACTGTTTTTT. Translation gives CASSSGQHSTNEKLFF.

This CDR3 reads CASSDTDRFPFF. CDR3 DNA sequence: TGTGCCAGCAGTGACACGGACAGGTTCCCTTTCTTT. The V call is TRBV6-1, the J call TRBJ1-1; 7 nucleotides agree with TRBD1. Per germline, CDR1 MNHNS and CDR2 SASEGT. This CDR3 comprises 12 residues. V was clipped by 3 bases and J by 12 bases; unmatched bases: 7.

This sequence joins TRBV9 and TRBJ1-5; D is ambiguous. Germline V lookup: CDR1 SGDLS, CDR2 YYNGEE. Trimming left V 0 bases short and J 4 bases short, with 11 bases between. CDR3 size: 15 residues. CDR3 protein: CASSVGEGANQPQHF. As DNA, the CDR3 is TGTGCCAGCAGCGTAGGAGAGGGTGCAAATCAGCCCCAGCATTTT.

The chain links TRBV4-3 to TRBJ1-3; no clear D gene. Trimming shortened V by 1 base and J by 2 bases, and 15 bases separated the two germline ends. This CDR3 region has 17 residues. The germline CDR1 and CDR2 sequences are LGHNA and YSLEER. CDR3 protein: CASSQVHTGIAGNTIYF. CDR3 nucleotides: TGCGCCAGCAGCCAAGTCCATACGGGGATTGCTGGAAACACCATATATTTT.

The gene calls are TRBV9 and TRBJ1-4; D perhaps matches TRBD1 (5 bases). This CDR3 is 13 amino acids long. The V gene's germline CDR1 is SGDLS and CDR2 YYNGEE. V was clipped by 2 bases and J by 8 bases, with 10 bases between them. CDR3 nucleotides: TGTGCCAGCAGCGTCCAGGGTGACGAAAAACTGTTTTTT. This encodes CASSVQGDEKLFF.

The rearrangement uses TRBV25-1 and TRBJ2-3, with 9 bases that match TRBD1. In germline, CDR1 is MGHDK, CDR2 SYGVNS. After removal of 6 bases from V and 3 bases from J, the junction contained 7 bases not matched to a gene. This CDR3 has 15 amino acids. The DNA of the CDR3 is TGTGCCAGCAGCCGTGGGACAGGGTCGACAGATACGCAGTATTTT. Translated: CASSRGTGSTDTQYF.

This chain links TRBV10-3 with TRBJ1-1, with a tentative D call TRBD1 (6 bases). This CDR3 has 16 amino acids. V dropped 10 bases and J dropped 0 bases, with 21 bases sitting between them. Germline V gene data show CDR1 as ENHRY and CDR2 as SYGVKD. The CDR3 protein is CATKRGTIFMNTEAFF. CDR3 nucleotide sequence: TGTGCCACCAAGAGGGGGACCATATTCATGAACACTGAAGCTTTCTTT.

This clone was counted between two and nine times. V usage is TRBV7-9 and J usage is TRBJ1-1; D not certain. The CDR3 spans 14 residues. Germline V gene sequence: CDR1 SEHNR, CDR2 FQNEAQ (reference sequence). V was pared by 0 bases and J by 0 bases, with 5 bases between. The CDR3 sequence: CASSLAILNTEAFF. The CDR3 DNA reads TGTGCCAGCAGCTTAGCTATCCTGAACACTGAAGCTTTCTTT.

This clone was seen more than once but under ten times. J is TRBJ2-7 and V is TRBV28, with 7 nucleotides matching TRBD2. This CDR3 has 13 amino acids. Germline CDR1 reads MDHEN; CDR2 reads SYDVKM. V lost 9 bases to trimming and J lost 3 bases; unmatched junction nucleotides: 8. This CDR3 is CASLGGDVYEQYF. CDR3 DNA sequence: TGTGCCAGTCTTGGGGGGGACGTCTACGAGCAGTACTTC.

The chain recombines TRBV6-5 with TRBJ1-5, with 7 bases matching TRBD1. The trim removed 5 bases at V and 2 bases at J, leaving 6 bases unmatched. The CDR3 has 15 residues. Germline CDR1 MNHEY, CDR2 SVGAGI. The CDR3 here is CASSVQGPGNQPQHF. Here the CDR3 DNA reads TGTGCCAGCAGTGTACAGGGGCCGGGCAATCAGCCCCAGCATTTT.

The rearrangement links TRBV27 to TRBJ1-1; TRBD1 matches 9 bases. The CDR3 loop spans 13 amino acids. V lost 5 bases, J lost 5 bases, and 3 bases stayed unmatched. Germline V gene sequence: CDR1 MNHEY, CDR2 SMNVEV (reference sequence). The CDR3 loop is CASSGQGITEAFF. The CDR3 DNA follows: TGTGCCAGCAGTGGACAGGGGATAACTGAAGCTTTCTTT.

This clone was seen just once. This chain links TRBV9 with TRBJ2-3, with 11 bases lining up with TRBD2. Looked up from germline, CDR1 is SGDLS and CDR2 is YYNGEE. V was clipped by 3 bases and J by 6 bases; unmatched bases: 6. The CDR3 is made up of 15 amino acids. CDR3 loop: CASSALAGGPDTQYF. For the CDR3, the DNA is TGTGCCAGCAGCGCATTAGCGGGAGGGCCCGATACGCAGTATTTT.

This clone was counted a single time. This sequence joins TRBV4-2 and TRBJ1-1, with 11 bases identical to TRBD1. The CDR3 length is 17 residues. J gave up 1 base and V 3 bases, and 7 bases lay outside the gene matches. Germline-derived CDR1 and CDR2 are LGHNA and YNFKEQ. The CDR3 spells CASSQRGQGARNTEAFF. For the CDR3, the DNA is TGTGCCAGCAGCCAGAGAGGACAGGGGGCGCGGAACACTGAAGCTTTCTTT.

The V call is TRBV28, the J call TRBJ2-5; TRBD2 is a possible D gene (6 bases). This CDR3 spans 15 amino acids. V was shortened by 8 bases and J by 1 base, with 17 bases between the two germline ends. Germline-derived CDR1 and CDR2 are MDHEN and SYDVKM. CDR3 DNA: TGTGCCAGCTCTGGGTTAGCGGACTCCCAAGAGACCCAGTACTTC. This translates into CASSGLADSQETQYF. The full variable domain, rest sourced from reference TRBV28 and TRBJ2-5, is DVKVTQSSRYLVKRTGEKVFLECVQDMDHENMFWYRQDPGLGLRLIYFSYDVKMKEKGDIPEGYSVSREKKERFSLILESASTNQTSMYLCASSGLADSQETQYFGPGTRLLVL.

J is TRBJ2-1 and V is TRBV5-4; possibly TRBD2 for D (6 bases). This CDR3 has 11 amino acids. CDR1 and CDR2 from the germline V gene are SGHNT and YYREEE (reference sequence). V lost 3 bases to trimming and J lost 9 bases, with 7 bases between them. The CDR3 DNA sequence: TGTGCCAGCAGCTGGAGGGGTGAGCAGTTCTTC. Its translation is CASSWRGEQFF.